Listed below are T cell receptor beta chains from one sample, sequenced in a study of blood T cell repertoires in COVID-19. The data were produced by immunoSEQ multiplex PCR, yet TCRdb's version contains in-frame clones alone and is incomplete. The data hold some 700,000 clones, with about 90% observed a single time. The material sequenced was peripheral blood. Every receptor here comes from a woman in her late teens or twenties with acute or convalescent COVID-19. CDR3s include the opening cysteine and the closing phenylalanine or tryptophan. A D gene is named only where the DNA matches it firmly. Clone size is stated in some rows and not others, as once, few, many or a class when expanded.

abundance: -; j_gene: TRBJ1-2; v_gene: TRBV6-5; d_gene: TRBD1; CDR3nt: TGTGCCAGCAGTTACGGGACAGGGTTTGATGGCTACACCTTC; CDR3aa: CASSYGTGFDGYTF
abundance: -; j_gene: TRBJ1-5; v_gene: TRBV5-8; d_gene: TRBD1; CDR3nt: TGTGCCAGCAGCTTGGTCACAGGGGTGGGCAATCAGCCCCAGCATTTT; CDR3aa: CASSLVTGVGNQPQHF
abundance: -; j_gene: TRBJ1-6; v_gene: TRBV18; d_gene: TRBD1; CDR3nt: TGTGCCAGCTCGTACTTGGACAGGGGGAGTTCACCCCTCCACTTT; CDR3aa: CASSYLDRGSSPLHF
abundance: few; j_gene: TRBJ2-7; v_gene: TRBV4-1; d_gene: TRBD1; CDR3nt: TGCGCCAGCAGCCAATCAGGGGGAAACGAGCAGTACTTC; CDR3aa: CASSQSGGNEQYF
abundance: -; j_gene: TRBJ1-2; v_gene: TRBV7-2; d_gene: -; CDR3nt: TGTGCCAGCAGCCCCGACCACAGGGTTGGTGGCTACACCTTC; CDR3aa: CASSPDHRVGGYTF
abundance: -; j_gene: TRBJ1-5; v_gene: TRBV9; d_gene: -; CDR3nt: TGTGCCAGCAGCGTAGGAGGCTTAAATCAGCCCCAGCATTTT; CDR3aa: CASSVGGLNQPQHF
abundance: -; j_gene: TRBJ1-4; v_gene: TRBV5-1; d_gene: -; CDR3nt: TGCGCCAGCAGCTTGGATACGCAACGGGAGAAACTGTTTTTT; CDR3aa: CASSLDTQREKLFF
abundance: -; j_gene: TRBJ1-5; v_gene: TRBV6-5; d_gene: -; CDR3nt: TGTGCCAGCAGTTACGACTTCAATCAGCCCCAGCATTTT; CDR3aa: CASSYDFNQPQHF
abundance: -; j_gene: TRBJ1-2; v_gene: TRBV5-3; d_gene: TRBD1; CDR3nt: TGTGCCAGAAGCTTCCATGGACAGGAAGGGGGCTCTGGCTACACCTTC; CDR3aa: CARSFHGQEGGSGYTF
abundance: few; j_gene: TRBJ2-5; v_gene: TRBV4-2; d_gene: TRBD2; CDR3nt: TGTGCCAGCAGCCAAGAGGCCGGGGGGGCGCAGACCCAGTACTTC; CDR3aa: CASSQEAGGAQTQYF
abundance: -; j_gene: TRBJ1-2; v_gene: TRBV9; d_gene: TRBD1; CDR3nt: TGTGCCAGCAGCACGCGGGACAGGGGGCAACTGGGCTATGGCTACACCTTC; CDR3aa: CASSTRDRGQLGYGYTF
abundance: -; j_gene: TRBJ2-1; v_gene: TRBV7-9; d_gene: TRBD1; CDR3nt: TGTGCCAGCAGCGGATACAGGGGGCCCATTGACAATGAGCAGTTCTTC; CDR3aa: CASSGYRGPIDNEQFF
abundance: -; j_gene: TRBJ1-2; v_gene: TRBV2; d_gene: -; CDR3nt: TGTGCCACTGAGGGGGTGCCGAAAACGAGGTCTATCTATGGCTACACCTTC; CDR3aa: CATEGVPKTRSIYGYTF
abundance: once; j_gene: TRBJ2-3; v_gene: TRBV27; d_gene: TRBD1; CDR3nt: TGTGCCGCGAGGACAGGGATGGGTGATACGCAGTATTTT; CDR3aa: CAARTGMGDTQYF
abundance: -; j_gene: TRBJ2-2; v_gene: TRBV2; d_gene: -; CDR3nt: TGTGCCAGCAGTGATTTGTGGGGGGGCCCCGGGGAGCTGTTTTTT; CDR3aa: CASSDLWGGPGELFF
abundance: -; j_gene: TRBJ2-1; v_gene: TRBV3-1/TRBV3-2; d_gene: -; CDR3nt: TGTGCCAGCAGCCACTTGGCAAGGGGGTACAATGAGCAGTTCTTC; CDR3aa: CASSHLARGYNEQFF
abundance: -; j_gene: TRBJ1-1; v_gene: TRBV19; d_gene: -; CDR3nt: TGTGCCAGTAGTATGGGAGGGGGGAACACTGAAGCTTTCTTT; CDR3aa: CASSMGGGNTEAFF
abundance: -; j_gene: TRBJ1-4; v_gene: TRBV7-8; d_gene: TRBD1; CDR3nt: TGTGCCAGCAGTCAGGACAGGGGGCACACTAATGAAAAACTGTTTTTT; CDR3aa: CASSQDRGHTNEKLFF
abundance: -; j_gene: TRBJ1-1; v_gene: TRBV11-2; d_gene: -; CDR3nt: TGTGCCAGCAGCTTAGATATTGGGGCTAACACTGAAGCTTTCTTT; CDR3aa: CASSLDIGANTEAFF
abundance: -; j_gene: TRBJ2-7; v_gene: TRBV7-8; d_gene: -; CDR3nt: TGTGCCAGCAACACACTACATAACTACGAGCAGTACTTC; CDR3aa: CASNTLHNYEQYF
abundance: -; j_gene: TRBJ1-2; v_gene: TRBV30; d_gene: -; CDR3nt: TGTGCCTGGAAGAAGACAACAGGGTACTATGGCTACACCTTC; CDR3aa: CAWKKTTGYYGYTF
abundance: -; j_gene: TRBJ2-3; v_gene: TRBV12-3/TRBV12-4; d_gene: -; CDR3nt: TGTGCCAGCAGTTTAGAGGGGATGAAGCAGTATTTT; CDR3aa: CASSLEGMKQYF
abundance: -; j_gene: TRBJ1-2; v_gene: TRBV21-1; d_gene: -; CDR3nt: TGTGCCAGCAGCCTACGGGACAGGGGGAGGAATGGCTACACCTTC; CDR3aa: CASSLRDRGRNGYTF
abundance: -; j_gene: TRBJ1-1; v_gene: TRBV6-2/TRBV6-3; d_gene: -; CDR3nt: TGTGCCAGCAGTTACTCGGAGCGGAAGGAAGCTTTCTTT; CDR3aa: CASSYSERKEAFF
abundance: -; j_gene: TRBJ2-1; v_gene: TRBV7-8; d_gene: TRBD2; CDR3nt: TGTGCCAGCAGCCCTACGCGGGTTAGCGGGGGCCCAACAACCTACAATGAGCAGTTCTTC; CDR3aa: CASSPTRVSGGPTTYNEQFF
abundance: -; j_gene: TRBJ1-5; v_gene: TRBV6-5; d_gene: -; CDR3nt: TGTGCCAGCAGTTATGAACAGGGTGGTCAGCCCCAGCATTTT; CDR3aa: CASSYEQGGQPQHF
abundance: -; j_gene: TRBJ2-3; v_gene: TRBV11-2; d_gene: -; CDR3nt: TGTGCCAGCAGTTTCGGACAGAAACTTAGCACAGATACGCAGTATTTT; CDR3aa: CASSFGQKLSTDTQYF
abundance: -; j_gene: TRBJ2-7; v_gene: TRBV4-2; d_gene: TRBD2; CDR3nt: TGTGCCAGCAGCCAAGAGGGGACTAGCTCCTACGAGCAGTACTTC; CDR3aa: CASSQEGTSSYEQYF
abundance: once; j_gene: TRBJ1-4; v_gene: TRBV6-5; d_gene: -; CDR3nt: TGTGCCAGCAGTCGCCTTTACTTCAATGAAAAACTGTTTTTT; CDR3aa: CASSRLYFNEKLFF
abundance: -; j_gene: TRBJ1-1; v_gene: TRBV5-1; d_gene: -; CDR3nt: TGCGCCAGCAGCTTGGCCGACAGCCGTAAAAGTTCGAACACTGAAGCTTTCTTT; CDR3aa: CASSLADSRKSSNTEAFF
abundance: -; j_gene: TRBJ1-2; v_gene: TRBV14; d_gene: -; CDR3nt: TGTGCCAGCAGCCAAGAGGGCCGGCTTATCTATGGCTACACCTTC; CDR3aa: CASSQEGRLIYGYTF
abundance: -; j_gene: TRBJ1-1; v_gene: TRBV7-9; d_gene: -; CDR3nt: TGTGCCAGCAGCGTTCAAGACACCGAAGCTTTCTTT; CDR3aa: CASSVQDTEAFF
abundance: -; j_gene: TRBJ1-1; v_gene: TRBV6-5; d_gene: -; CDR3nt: TGTGCCAGCAGCCTGACAGGAGGAAACCCTGAAGCTTTCTTT; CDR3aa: CASSLTGGNPEAFF
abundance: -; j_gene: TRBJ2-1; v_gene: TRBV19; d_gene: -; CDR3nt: TGTGCCAGTATTCAGGGTGGTGAGCAGTTCTTC; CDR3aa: CASIQGGEQFF
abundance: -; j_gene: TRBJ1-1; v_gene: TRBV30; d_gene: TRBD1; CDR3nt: TGTGCCTGGTCCCGGGACAGGGCCAACACTGAAGCTTTCTTT; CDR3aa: CAWSRDRANTEAFF
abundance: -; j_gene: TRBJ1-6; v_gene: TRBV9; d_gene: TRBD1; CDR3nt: TGTGCCAGCAGCCCTAGACAGGGGAATTCACCCCTCCACTTT; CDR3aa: CASSPRQGNSPLHF
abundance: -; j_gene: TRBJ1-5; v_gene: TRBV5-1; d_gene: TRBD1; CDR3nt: TGCGCCAGCAGCAAGACAGGGAATCAGCCCCAGCATTTT; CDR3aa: CASSKTGNQPQHF
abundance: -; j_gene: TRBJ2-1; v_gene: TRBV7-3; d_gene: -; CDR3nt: TGTGCCAGCAGCCTTCAAGACAGGTACAATGAGCAGTTCTTC; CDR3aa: CASSLQDRYNEQFF
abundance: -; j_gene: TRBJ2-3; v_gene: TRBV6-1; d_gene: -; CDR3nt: TGTGCCAGCAGTGAGGTAGTAGGTGAGGCAGATACGCAGTATTTT; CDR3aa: CASSEVVGEADTQYF
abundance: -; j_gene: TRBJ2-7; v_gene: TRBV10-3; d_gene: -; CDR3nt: TGTGCCATCACCCCGGACAGTTTCCTATACGAGCAGTACTTC; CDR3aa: CAITPDSFLYEQYF
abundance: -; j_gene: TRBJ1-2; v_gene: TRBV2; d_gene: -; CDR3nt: TGTGCCAGCAGAGAGGGAGGCGGTAGTTCTGCTAACTATGGCTACACCTTC; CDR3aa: CASREGGGSSANYGYTF
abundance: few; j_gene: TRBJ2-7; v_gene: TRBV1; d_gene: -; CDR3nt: TGCACCAGCAGCCATGGTAACCCACGACACTACGAGCAGTACTTC; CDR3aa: CTSSHGNPRHYEQYF
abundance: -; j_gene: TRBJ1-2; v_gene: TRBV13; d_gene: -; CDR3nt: TGTGCCAGCAGCACACAGGGTGGCGGCTACACCTTC; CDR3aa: CASSTQGGGYTF
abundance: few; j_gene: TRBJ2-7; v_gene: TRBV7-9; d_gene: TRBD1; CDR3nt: TGTGCCAGCAGCTTACGGGGACAGATCTACGAGCAGTACTTC; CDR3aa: CASSLRGQIYEQYF
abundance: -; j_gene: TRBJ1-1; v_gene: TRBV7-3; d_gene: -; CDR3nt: TGTGCCAGCAGCCCGACGGGGGGAAGAGCTGAAGCTTTCTTT; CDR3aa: CASSPTGGRAEAFF
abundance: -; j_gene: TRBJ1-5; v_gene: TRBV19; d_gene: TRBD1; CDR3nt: TGTGCCAGTAGTTTACAGGGGGCTTTAGATCAGCCCCAGCATTTT; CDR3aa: CASSLQGALDQPQHF
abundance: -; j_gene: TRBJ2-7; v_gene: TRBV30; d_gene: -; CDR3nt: TGTGCCTGGAGGGGACTCTCCTACGAGCAGTACTTC; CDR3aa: CAWRGLSYEQYF
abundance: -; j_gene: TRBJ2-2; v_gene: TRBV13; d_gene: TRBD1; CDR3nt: TGTGCCAGCAGCATCCGGGACAGGGTGGATGTAGGATTTAACACCGGGGAGCTGTTTTTT; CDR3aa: CASSIRDRVDVGFNTGELFF
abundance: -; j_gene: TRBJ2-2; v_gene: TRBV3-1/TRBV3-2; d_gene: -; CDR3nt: TGTGCCAGCAGCCGTTTTTCAGACACCGGGGAGCTGTTTTTT; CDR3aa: CASSRFSDTGELFF
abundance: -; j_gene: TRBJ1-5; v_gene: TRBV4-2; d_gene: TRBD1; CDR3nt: TGTGCCAGCAGCCAAGATCCGACAGGGGGCGCAGGTCAGCCCCAGCATTTT; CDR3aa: CASSQDPTGGAGQPQHF
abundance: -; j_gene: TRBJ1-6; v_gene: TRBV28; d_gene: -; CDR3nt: TGTGCCACCATCGGACATGGGGGGACTGAGTATTCACCCCTCCACTTT; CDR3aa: CATIGHGGTEYSPLHF
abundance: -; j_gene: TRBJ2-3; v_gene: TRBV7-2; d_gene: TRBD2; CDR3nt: TGTGCCAGCAGCCTACTAGCGGGGGGGACAGATACGCAGTATTTT; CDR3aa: CASSLLAGGTDTQYF
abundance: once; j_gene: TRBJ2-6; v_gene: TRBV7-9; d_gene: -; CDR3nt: TGTGCCAGCAGCTTAGACTTAGCAATGGGCTCTGGGGCCAACGTCCTGACTTTC; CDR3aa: CASSLDLAMGSGANVLTF
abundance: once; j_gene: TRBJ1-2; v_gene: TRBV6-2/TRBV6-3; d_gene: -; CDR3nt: TGTGCCAGCAGCCCCCCCGAGGTTCGGCCTTCCGGCTACACCTTC; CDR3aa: CASSPPEVRPSGYTF
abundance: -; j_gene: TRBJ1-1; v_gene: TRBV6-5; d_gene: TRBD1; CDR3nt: TGTGCCACGGGCAGGGGGCCCACTGAAGCTTTCTTT; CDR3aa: CATGRGPTEAFF
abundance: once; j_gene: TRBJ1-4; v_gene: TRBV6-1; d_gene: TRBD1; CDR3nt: TGTGCCAGCAGTGAAGGGGACAGGGGGACTAATGAAAAACTGTTTTTT; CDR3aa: CASSEGDRGTNEKLFF
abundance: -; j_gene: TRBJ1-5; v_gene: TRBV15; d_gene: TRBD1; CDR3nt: TGTGCCACCAGCAGAGATCTTTCAGGGACAGATCATCAGCCCCAGCATTTT; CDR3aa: CATSRDLSGTDHQPQHF
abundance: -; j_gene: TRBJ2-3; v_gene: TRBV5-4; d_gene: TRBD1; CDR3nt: TGTGCCAGCAACTCAGGGGGTAAAGACACAGATACGCAGTATTTT; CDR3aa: CASNSGGKDTDTQYF
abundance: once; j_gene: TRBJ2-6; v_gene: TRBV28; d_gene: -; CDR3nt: TGTGCCAGCAGTTTACTTGGGCAGGGGAACCTGGGGGCCAACGTCCTGACTTTC; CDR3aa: CASSLLGQGNLGANVLTF